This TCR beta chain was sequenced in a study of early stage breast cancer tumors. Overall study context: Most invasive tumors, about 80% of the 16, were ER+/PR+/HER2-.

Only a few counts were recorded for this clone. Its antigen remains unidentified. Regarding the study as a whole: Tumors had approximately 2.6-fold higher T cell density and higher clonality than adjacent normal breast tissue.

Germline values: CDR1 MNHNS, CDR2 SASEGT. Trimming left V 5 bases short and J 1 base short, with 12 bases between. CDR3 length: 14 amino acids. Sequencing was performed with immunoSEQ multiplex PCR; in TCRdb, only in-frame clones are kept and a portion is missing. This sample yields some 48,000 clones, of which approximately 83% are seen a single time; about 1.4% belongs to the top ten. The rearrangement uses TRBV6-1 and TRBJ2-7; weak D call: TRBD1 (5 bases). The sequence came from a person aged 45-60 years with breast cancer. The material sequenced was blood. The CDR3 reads CASSFNTGSYEQYF. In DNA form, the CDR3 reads TGTGCCAGCAGTTTCAACACAGGATCCTACGAGCAGTACTTC.